The present T cell receptor beta chain was sequenced within a study of vaccination and CD4 T cells after COVID-19. Treatment here: roughly 10-day PBMC culture with coronavirus spike peptide pools or control peptides (ViraFEST assay). Once obtained from cultured CD4+ T cells, the DNA was sequenced using the Oncomine TCR Beta short-read assay. From the PCR reads, TCRdb called clonotypes with MiXCR, one entry per CDR3 protein. The sample records 15,000 or so distinct CDR3 sequences, under 40% being singletons. The germline V gene encodes CDR1 MGHRA and CDR2 YSYEKL. The CDR3 consists of 19 residues. Trimming took 0 bases from V and 0 from J; bases not matched to a gene: 11. With respect to this clonotype: The antigen remains undetermined.

Sequences were obtained from cultured CD4+ T cells from blood. V and J are TRBV4-1 and TRBJ1-5; the match to TRBD1 covers 7 bases. This receptor was identified in a human donor with COVID-19. CDR3 in amino acids: CASSQDFRGGKGSNQPQHF. The CDR3 DNA reads TGCGCCAGCAGCCAAGATTTCAGGGGGGGGAAGGGTAGCAATCAGCCCCAGCATTTT.